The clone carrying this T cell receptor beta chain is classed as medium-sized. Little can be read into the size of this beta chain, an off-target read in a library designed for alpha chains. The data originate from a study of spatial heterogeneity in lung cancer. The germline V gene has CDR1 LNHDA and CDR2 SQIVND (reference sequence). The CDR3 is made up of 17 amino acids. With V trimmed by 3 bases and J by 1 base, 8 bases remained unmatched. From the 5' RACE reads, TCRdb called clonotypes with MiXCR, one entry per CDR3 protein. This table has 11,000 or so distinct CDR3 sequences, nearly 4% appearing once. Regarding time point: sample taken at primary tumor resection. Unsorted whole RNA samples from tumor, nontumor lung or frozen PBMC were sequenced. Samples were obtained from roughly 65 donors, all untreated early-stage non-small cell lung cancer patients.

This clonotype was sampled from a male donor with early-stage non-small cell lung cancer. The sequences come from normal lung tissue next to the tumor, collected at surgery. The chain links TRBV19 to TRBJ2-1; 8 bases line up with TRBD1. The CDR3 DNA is TGTGCCAGTAGTATCCAGGGGGCCTTGGGGTCCTACAATGAGCAGTTCTTC. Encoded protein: CASSIQGALGSYNEQFF.